This TCR beta chain appears in the sequencing data of a study of blood T cell repertoires in COVID-19. Study-level background: The study drew acute and convalescent COVID-19 samples from the United States, Italy and Spain. PBMCs, B-cell-depleted T cells, or T cells were the source of the cDNA or gDNA that made up the material.

From germline, CDR1 is MNHNY and CDR2 SVGAGI (reference sequence). Trimming cost V 7 bases and J 6 bases; bases outside gene matches: 4. The CDR3 length is 12 residues. In the original workflow: The authors estimated nucleated cell counts from reference gene primer amplification. Assay used: immunoSEQ multiplex PCR; TCRdb lists only in-frame clones, some missing. D and trimming come from the DNA, and the V and J calls and clone size come from that table. The table lists about 78,000 clones, less than 95% of them singletons. The receptor was derived from a woman aged 50 to 60 in a cohort sampled during active COVID-19. Material: peripheral blood. The chain couples TRBV6-6 to TRBJ1-2; 8 bases match TRBD1. This CDR3 is CASTLQGDGYTF. The CDR3 DNA sequence: TGTGCCAGCACTCTACAGGGGGATGGCTACACCTTC.